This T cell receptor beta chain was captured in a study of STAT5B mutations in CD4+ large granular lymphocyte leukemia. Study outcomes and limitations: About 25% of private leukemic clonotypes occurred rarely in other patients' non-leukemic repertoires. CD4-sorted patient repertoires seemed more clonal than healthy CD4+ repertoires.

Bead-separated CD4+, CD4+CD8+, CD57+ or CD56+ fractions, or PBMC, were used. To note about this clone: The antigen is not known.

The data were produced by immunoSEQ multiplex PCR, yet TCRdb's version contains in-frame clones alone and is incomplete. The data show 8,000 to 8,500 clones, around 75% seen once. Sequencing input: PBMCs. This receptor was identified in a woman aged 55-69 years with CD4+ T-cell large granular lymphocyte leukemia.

CDR3 nucleotide sequence: TGCGCCAGCAGCTTAGCGGGAGTAGGGTCAGATACGCAGTATTTT. Protein sequence: CASSLAGVGSDTQYF. J is TRBJ2-3 and V is TRBV5-1; 8 bases fit TRBD2. The CDR3 length is 15 residues. V lost 2 bases to trimming and J lost 4 bases; unmatched junction nucleotides: 6. Germline V gene lookup returns CDR1 SGHRS and CDR2 YFSETQ.